The source of this TCR beta chain is a study of blood T cell repertoires in COVID-19. V lost 5 bases and J lost 0; bases outside the gene matches: 3. The V gene's germline CDR1 is SGHTA and CDR2 FQGTGA. The CDR3 sequence is 16 residues long. TCRdb's table, derived via immunoSEQ multiplex PCR, lists solely in-frame clones and lacks some. The sample yields around 20,000 clones, about 86% seen once. Material: peripheral blood. The source of this sequence is a human donor in a cohort sampled during active COVID-19. The V and J genes are TRBV7-3 and TRBJ2-1; 11 nucleotides agree with TRBD2. CDR3 sequence: CASSTSGSASYNEQFF. CDR3 sequence (DNA): TGTGCCAGCAGCACTAGCGGGAGCGCCTCCTACAATGAGCAGTTCTTC.